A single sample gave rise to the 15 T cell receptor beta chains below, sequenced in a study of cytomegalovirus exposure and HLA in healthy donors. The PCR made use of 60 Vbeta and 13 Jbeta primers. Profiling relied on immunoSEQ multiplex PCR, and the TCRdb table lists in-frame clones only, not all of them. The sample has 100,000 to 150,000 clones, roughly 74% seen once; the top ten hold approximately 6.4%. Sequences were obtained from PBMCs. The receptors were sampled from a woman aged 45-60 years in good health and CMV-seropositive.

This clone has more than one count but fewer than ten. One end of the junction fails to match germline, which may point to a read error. The CDR3 DNA sequence: TGTGCCAGCAGCCAGGGGGGCGGGGGGCGGTCTTTT. Translating it yields CASSQGGGGRSF. The chain has TRBV4-2 and TRBJ2-3, with 8 positions matching TRBD2. Per the germline V gene, CDR1 is LGHNA and CDR2 is YNFKEQ. The CDR3 consists of 12 residues.

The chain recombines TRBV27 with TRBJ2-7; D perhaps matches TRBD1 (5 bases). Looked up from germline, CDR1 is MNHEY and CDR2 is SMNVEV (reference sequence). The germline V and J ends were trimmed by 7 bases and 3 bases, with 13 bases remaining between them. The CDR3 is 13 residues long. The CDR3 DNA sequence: TGTGCCAGCACAGGGTGGGATGGCTACGAGCAGTACTTC. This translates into CASTGWDGYEQYF.

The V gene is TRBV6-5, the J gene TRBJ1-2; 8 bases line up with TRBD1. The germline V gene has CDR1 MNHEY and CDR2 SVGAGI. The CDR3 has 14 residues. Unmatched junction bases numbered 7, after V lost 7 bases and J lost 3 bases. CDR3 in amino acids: CASTKDREYYGYTF. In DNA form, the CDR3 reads TGTGCCAGCACCAAGGACAGGGAGTACTATGGCTACACCTTC.

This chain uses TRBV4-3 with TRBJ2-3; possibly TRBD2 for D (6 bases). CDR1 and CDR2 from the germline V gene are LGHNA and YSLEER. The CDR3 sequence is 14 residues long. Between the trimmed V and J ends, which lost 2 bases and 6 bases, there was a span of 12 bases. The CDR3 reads CASSQRRGLDTQYF. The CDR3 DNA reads TGCGCCAGCAGCCAAAGGCGGGGACTCGATACGCAGTATTTT.

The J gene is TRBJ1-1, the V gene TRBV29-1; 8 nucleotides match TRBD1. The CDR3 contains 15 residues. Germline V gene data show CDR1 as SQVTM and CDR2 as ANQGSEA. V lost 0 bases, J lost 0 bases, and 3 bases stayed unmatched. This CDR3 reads CSVEDLGQVNTEAFF. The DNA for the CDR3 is TGCAGCGTTGAAGATTTGGGACAGGTGAACACTGAAGCTTTCTTT.

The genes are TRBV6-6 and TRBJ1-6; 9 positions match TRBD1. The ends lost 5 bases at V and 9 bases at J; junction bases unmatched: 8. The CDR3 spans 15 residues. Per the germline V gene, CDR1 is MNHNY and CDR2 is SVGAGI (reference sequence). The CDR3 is CASSHLTGGSSPLHF. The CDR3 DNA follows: TGTGCCAGCAGTCACCTAACAGGGGGCAGTTCACCCCTCCACTTT.

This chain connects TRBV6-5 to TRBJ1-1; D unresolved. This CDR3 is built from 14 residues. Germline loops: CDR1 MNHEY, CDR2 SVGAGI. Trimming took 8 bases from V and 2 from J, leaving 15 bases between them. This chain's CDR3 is CASVRAPGNTEAFF. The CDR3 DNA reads TGTGCCAGCGTGCGGGCGCCGGGTAACACTGAAGCTTTCTTT.

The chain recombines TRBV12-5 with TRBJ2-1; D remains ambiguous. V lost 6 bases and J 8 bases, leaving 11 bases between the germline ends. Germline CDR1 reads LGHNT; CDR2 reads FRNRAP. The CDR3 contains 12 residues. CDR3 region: CASGTRWDEQFF. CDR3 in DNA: TGTGCTAGTGGGACTCGGTGGGATGAGCAGTTCTTC.

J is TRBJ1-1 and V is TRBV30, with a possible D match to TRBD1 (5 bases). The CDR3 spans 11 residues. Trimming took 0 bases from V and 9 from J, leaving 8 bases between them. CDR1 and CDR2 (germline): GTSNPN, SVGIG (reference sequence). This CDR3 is CAWSVQVKAFF. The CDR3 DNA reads TGTGCCTGGAGTGTACAGGTTAAAGCTTTCTTT.

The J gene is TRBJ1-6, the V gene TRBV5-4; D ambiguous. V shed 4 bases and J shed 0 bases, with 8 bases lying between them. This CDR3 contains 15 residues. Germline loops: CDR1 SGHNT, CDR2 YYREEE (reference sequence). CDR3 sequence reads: CASSKTDSYNSPLHF. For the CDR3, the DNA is TGTGCCAGCAGCAAGACTGACTCCTATAATTCACCCCTCCACTTT.

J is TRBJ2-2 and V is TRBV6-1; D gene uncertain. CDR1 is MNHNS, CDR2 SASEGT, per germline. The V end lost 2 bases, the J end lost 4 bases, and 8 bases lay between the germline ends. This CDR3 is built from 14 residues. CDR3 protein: CASSEFPFTGELFF. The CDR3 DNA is TGTGCCAGCAGTGAATTCCCGTTCACCGGGGAGCTGTTTTTT.

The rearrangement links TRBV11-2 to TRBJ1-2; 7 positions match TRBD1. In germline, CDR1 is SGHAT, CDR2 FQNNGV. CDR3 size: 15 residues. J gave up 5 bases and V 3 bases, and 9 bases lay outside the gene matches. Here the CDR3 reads CASSFTTGAAYGYTF. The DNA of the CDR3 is TGTGCCAGCAGCTTCACAACAGGGGCCGCTTATGGCTACACCTTC.

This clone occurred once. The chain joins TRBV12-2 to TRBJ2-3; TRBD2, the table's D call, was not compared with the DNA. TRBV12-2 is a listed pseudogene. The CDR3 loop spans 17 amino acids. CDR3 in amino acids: CASRLFGLAVLPDTQYF. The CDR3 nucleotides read TGTGCAAGTCGTCTGTTCGGACTAGCGGTTCTACCAGATACGCAGTATTTT.

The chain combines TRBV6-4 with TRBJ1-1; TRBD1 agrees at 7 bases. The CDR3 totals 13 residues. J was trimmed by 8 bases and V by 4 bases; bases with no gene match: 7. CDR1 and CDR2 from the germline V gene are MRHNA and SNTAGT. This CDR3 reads CASSAGQATEAFF. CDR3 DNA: TGTGCCAGCAGTGCCGGACAGGCGACGGAAGCTTTCTTT.

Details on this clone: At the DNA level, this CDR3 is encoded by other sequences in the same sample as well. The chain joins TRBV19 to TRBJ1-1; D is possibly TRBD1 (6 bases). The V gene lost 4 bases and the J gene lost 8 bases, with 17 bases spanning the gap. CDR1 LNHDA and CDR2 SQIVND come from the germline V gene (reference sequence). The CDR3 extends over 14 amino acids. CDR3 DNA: TGTGCCAGTAGTAAGGCGGGGGCCCGGACGGAAGCTTTCTTT. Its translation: CASSKAGARTEAFF.